This T cell receptor (beta chain) was sequenced for a study of tumor-infiltrating lymphocytes in primary liver carcinoma. CDR3 length: 11 residues. Germline CDR1 and CDR2: MNHNS and SASEGT. Starting material of around 490 ng total RNA yielded TCR beta cDNA via a constant-region primer. Three nested multiplex PCR rounds of slightly modified ARM-PCR generated TCR beta libraries. Forward primers for TRBV1-TRBV30 and a C-beta reverse primer served the first two PCR rounds, at about 9 cycles each. One entry per CDR3 protein, called by TCRdb with MiXCR from the multiplex PCR reads. The table includes about 200,000 distinct CDR3 sequences, approximately 80% detected once. In regard to this clonotype: The junction does not match germline at one end; this may be a read error.

From about 19-30 mg of unsorted bulk tissue, DNA and RNA were co-extracted together. Sequenced sample: tumor tissue from primary liver carcinoma. This receptor was identified in a man in his forties with primary liver carcinoma and hepatitis B virus infection. The J gene is TRBJ2-7, the V gene TRBV6-1; D is unclear. DNA for the CDR3: TGTGCCAGCAGTGACGTCTACGATCAGTACTTC. It specifies CASSDVYDQYF.